These 20 T cell receptor beta chains came from one sample sequenced in a study of patients and donors after allogeneic stem cell transplantation. MiXCR, applied by TCRdb to the RT-PCR reads, yields one record per CDR3 protein. Among under 2,000 distinct CDR3 sequences listed, approximately 7.1% were seen once. The sequenced sample consisted of blood, either unsorted or a sorted T cell fraction (not recorded which). All receptors come from a human donor who was either an allogeneic HSCT recipient or a stem cell or donor lymphocyte infusion donor (not recorded which). It is not recorded whose cells these are; they may come from a transplant donor.

Judged by abundance, this clonotype is medium-sized. The chain uses TRBV6-2 or TRBV6-3 and TRBJ2-5; D assignment may be TRBD1 or TRBD2 (5 bases each). Germline V lookup: CDR1 MNHEY, CDR2 SVGEGT. This CDR3 is 11 amino acids long. V lost 5 bases and J 7 bases, leaving 8 bases between the germline ends. The CDR3 sequence: CASSPGTTQYF. The DNA of the CDR3 is TGTGCCAGCAGTCCCGGGACGACCCAGTACTTC.

This chain connects TRBV29-1 to TRBJ2-5; no definite D call. The CDR3 runs to 11 residues. Looked up from germline, CDR1 is SQVTM and CDR2 is ANQGSEA. The V gene lost 7 bases and the J gene lost 5 bases, with 11 bases spanning the gap. CDR3: CSADKGETQYF. Written as DNA, the CDR3 is TGCAGCGCAGACAAGGGCGAGACCCAGTACTTC.

The chain combines TRBV4-3 with TRBJ2-2; possibly TRBD1 for D (5 bases). Trimming removed 4 bases at V and 2 bases at J, with 11 bases between. Per the germline V gene, CDR1 is LGHNA and CDR2 is YSLEER. The CDR3 sequence is 15 residues long. The CDR3 spells CASSLGRVNTGELFF. The DNA of the CDR3 is TGCGCCAGCAGCCTGGGCAGGGTTAACACCGGGGAGCTGTTTTTT.

In its sample, this clonotype was seen a few times. V gene TRBV5-5 combines with J gene TRBJ2-7; 8 bases map to TRBD1. Germline CDR1 reads SGHKS; CDR2 reads YYEKEE (reference sequence). The CDR3 is made up of 14 amino acids. The V gene end was trimmed by 0 bases and the J gene end by 7 bases; junction bases not matched to a gene: 6. The CDR3: CASSLGQGMREQYF. The CDR3 DNA follows: TGTGCCAGCAGCTTGGGACAGGGGATGCGGGAGCAGTACTTC. Full variable domain (missing parts from reference TRBV5-5 and TRBJ2-7): DAGVTQSPTHLIKTRGQQVTLRCSPISGHKSVSWYQQVLGQGPQFIFQYYEKEERGRGNFPDRFSARQFPNYSSELNVNALLLGDSALYLCASSLGQGMREQYFGPGTRLTVT.

This clonotype is labeled medium-sized (0.01 to 0.1%). The rearrangement uses TRBV7-3 and TRBJ2-1, with D possibly being TRBD1 or TRBD2 (5 bases each). The germline V gene has CDR1 SGHTA and CDR2 FQGTGA. This CDR3 has 14 residues. Trimming pared 3 bases from V and 4 bases from J, leaving 10 bases between. The DNA for the CDR3 is TGTGCCAGCAGCTTTCAGGGAGTTTACAATGAGCAGTTCTTC. This translates into CASSFQGVYNEQFF.

This clonotype was observed a handful of times. J is TRBJ2-7 and V is TRBV13, with D perhaps TRBD1 or TRBD2 (5 bases each). Deletions cut 6 bases from V and 6 bases from J, with 21 bases between. Germline V gene sequence: CDR1 PRHDT, CDR2 FYEKMQ (reference sequence). The CDR3 covers 15 residues. Here the CDR3 reads CASRLAGAGTSEQYF. The CDR3 DNA follows: TGTGCCAGCAGATTGGCCGGGGCCGGAACATCCGAGCAGTACTTC.

This clonotype has a handful of counts. This chain links TRBV5-1 with TRBJ2-5; D remains unclear. Germline-derived CDR1 and CDR2 are SGHRS and YFSETQ. Deletions cut 0 bases from V and 4 bases from J, with 13 bases between. The CDR3 consists of 15 residues. CDR3 amino acids: CASSLGQLMSETQYF. For the CDR3, the DNA is TGCGCCAGCAGCTTGGGCCAGCTAATGTCAGAGACCCAGTACTTC. Full variable domain (missing parts from reference TRBV5-1 and TRBJ2-5): KAGVTQTPRYLIKTRGQQVTLSCSPISGHRSVSWYQQTPGQGLQFLFEYFSETQRNKGNFPGRFSGRQFSNSRSEMNVSTLELGDSALYLCASSLGQLMSETQYFGPGTRLLVL.

The V gene is TRBV7-2, the J gene TRBJ2-7; tentatively, D is TRBD1 (5 bases). The CDR3 has 13 residues. Trimming took 3 bases from V and 6 from J, leaving 12 bases between them. Germline CDR1 and CDR2: SGHTA and FQGNSA. The DNA of the CDR3 is TGTGCCAGCAGCTTCCGGCAGGGTCGCGAGCAGTACTTC. Protein sequence: CASSFRQGREQYF. Using reference TRBV7-2 and TRBJ2-7 for the parts outside the CDR3, the full variable domain is GAGVSQSPSNKVTEKGKDVELRCDPISGHTALYWYRQSLGQGLEFLIYFQGNSAPDKSGLPSDRFSAERTGGSVSTLTIQRTQQEDSAVYLCASSFRQGREQYFGPGTRLTVT.

V usage is TRBV29-1 and J usage is TRBJ2-3, with 8 bases fitting TRBD2. Per the germline V gene, CDR1 is SQVTM and CDR2 is ANQGSEA. J lost 5 bases, V lost 4 bases, and 8 bases had no gene match. This CDR3 contains 14 residues. CDR3 sequence: CSVGGGIVRDTQYF. The DNA of the CDR3 is TGCAGCGTTGGCGGGGGGATCGTCAGAGATACGCAGTATTTT.

This clonotype was detected a few times. The V and J genes are TRBV11-3 and TRBJ2-3, with D unresolved. Looked up from germline, CDR1 is SGHNT and CDR2 is YENEEA. V lost 2 bases and J 2 bases, leaving 5 bases between the germline ends. This CDR3 is 13 amino acids long. The CDR3 nucleotides read TGTGCCAGCAGCTTAATCCTCACAGATACGCAGTATTTT. Residues: CASSLILTDTQYF.

This clonotype was seen a few times. The chain employs TRBV14 and TRBJ1-5; D not certain. V lost 5 bases, J lost 2 bases, and 7 bases lay in between. This CDR3 is built from 13 residues. The germline V gene has CDR1 SGHDN and CDR2 FVKESK. For the CDR3, the DNA is TGTGCCAGCAGCTGGACGGGCAATCAGCCCCAGCATTTT. Translated: CASSWTGNQPQHF.

This CDR3 is CASSPGTDEQFF. Written as DNA, the CDR3 is TGTGCCAGCAGCCCAGGGACTGATGAGCAGTTCTTC. The V and J genes are TRBV5-5 and TRBJ2-1; D may be TRBD2 (6 bases). Germline values: CDR1 SGHKS, CDR2 YYEKEE (reference sequence). V was shortened by 4 bases and J by 8 bases, with 10 bases between the two germline ends. This CDR3 is 12 amino acids long.

This rearrangement joins TRBV11-2 to TRBJ2-1, with D possibly matching TRBD2 (6 bases). The CDR3 covers 17 residues. CDR1 and CDR2 (germline): SGHAT, FQNNGV. V shed 1 base and J shed 7 bases, with 20 bases lying between them. CDR3 loop: CASSLGRADAFKNEQFF. The CDR3 DNA follows: TGTGCCAGCAGCTTAGGGAGGGCCGACGCTTTTAAAAATGAGCAGTTCTTC.

V usage is TRBV7-2 and J usage is TRBJ2-2, with D possibly being TRBD2 (8 bases). CDR1 SGHTA and CDR2 FQGNSA come from the germline V gene. V gave up 6 bases and J gave up 5 bases, with 19 bases separating them. The CDR3 has 16 residues. The CDR3 loop is CASSTAGGLGTGELFF. The CDR3 bases are TGTGCCAGCAGTACCGCAGGGGGACTAGGTACCGGGGAGCTGTTTTTT.

This clonotype is classed as medium-sized. The chain uses TRBV5-1 and TRBJ2-5, with D unclear. V shed 10 bases and J shed 5 bases, with 12 bases lying between them. This CDR3 region has 11 residues. Germline V lookup: CDR1 SGHRS, CDR2 YFSETQ. The CDR3 nucleotides are TGCGCCTTGGGCTACGAGGAGACCCAGTACTTC. Translated, it gives CALGYEETQYF.

The J gene is TRBJ2-2, the V gene TRBV12-3 or TRBV12-4, with a weak D call TRBD1 (6 bases). The V end lost 7 bases, the J end lost 5 bases, and 11 bases lay between the germline ends. CDR3 length: 13 amino acids. The CDR3 bases are TGTGCCAGCAAAGGGGGTTGGACCGGGGAGCTGTTTTTT. Translated, it gives CASKGGWTGELFF.

Within the sample, this clonotype is medium-sized (0.01 to 0.1%). J is TRBJ1-2 and V is TRBV30; D gene ambiguous. Germline V gene data show CDR1 as GTSNPN and CDR2 as SVGIG (reference sequence). The V end was cut by 5 bases, the J end by 6 bases, with 28 bases between. The CDR3 length is 17 residues. The CDR3 is CAWSTHRADRTFNGYTF. For the CDR3, the DNA is TGTGCCTGGTCTACCCACCGAGCGGATAGGACTTTCAATGGCTACACCTTC.

By share, this clonotype counts as medium-sized. The V gene is TRBV14, the J gene TRBJ2-7; D not certain. Trimming took off 0 bases at V and 2 bases at J, with 11 bases between the two ends. This CDR3 is built from 15 residues. Germline-derived CDR1 and CDR2 are SGHDN and FVKESK. The DNA for the CDR3 is TGTGCCAGCAGCCAAGATGAGGCCATCCCCTACGAGCAGTACTTC. Its protein product is CASSQDEAIPYEQYF.

In its sample, this clonotype is large (0.1 to 1%). The rearrangement links TRBV5-1 to TRBJ2-1; TRBD2 agrees at 9 bases. This CDR3 is built from 16 residues. V was pared by 1 base and J by 7 bases, with 9 bases of the junction left unmatched. The V gene's germline CDR1 is SGHRS and CDR2 YFSETQ. CDR3 nucleotides: TGCGCCAGCAGCTTGTCTAGCGGGACTCTCGGGAATGAGCAGTTCTTC. As protein: CASSLSSGTLGNEQFF.

This clonotype is termed large (0.1 to 1%). The chain recombines TRBV5-8 with TRBJ2-4, with D possibly matching TRBD1 (5 bases). Germline CDR1 reads SGHTS; CDR2 reads YDEGEE. The germline V and J ends were trimmed by 6 bases and 5 bases, with 18 bases remaining between them. CDR3 size: 15 residues. The CDR3 region has the DNA TGTGCCAGCACCTTCATGCCAGGGATCCAAAACATTCAGTACTTC. Protein product: CASTFMPGIQNIQYF. The full variable domain, its missing parts supplied by reference TRBV5-8 and TRBJ2-4, is EAGVTQSPTHLIKTRGQQATLRCSPISGHTSVYWYQQALGLGLQFLLWYDEGEERNRGNFPPRFSGRQFPNYSSELNVNALELEDSALYLCASTFMPGIQNIQYFGAGTRLSVL.